This entry concerns a single T cell receptor beta chain. The antigen is unknown. The sample comes from a study of cytomegalovirus exposure and HLA in healthy donors. Study context: A later analysis reported the same platform for the 90 to 150 validation repertoires and the approximately 640 first-cohort repertoires. The study, taken as a whole, reports: The authors listed 150 to 200 TCR beta chains as cytomegalovirus-associated. In a later analysis, first-cohort TCR clusters were found to tend to co-occur in the 95 to 150 validation repertoires.

Here immunoSEQ multiplex PCR was the method, and the copy in TCRdb shows in-frame clones only, minus some. The sample has about 110,000 clones, about nine tenths seen once. The donors were part of the validation cohort of roughly 130 subjects. That cohort was separate from the first cohort, which comprised under 700 subjects. V lost 2 bases to trimming and J lost 0 bases, with 7 bases between them. Germline loops: CDR1 KGHSH, CDR2 LQKENI. The CDR3 totals 14 residues. The source material was PBMCs. The chain couples TRBV18 to TRBJ1-1; D call uncertain. The source is a woman under 30 in good health and CMV-seropositive. The CDR3 coding sequence is TGTGCCAGCTCACCAGGAGTCATGAACACTGAAGCTTTCTTT. Amino acid sequence: CASSPGVMNTEAFF.